This passage covers 14 T cell receptor beta chains from one sample sequenced in a study of T cells after yellow fever vaccination (dated by TCRdb to between 2018 and 2020). The treatment or condition label for this specimen denotes: live attenuated yellow fever vaccine strain. To prepare the library, 5' RACE was applied. The reads were generated on an Illumina HiSeq 2500. In TCRdb, the public reads were trimmed at Q25 with fastp and aligned with MiXCR, with productive beta chains retained. Records with the same CDR3 protein are collapsed into one entry carrying the most frequent genes and DNA. Present in this sample are about 400,000 distinct CDR3 sequences, about 6% of which were seen just once. 15% of the sample goes to the ten largest clones. Material: PBMCs, obtained 5 days after the yellow fever booster vaccination. The receptors were sampled from a man younger than 40 who received the YFV17D yellow fever vaccine.

The rearrangement joins TRBV29-1 to TRBJ2-6, with D uncertain. This CDR3 has 13 residues. The germline CDR1 and CDR2 sequences are SQVTM and ANQGSEA. The V gene lost 7 bases and the J gene lost 4 bases, with 11 bases spanning the gap. CDR3 nucleotides: TGCAGCGCTTCCCCGGTGGGGGCCAACGTCCTGACTTTC. This encodes CSASPVGANVLTF.

This clonotype was counted a few times. The chain joins TRBV10-3 to TRBJ2-3; 14 nucleotides agree with TRBD2. The CDR3 covers 16 residues. The V segment lost 7 bases and the J segment 6 bases; nucleotides outside the gene matches: 9. CDR1 ENHRY and CDR2 SYGVKD come from the germline V gene. CDR3 protein: CAINSPGLAGVDTQYF. DNA for the CDR3: TGTGCCATCAACTCTCCGGGACTAGCGGGAGTGGATACGCAGTATTTT.

This clonotype came up many times. The chain uses TRBV28 and TRBJ2-7, with D possibly matching TRBD2 (6 bases). The CDR3 is 15 residues long. V was cut by 3 bases and J by 0 bases, with 12 bases left in between. CDR1 MDHEN and CDR2 SYDVKM come from the germline V gene. CDR3 sequence reads: CASSLGGRISYEQYF. CDR3 bases: TGTGCCAGCAGTTTGGGGGGACGCATCTCCTACGAGCAGTACTTC.

The J gene is TRBJ2-3, the V gene TRBV23-1; weak D call: TRBD1 (6 bases). TRBV23-1 is known as an ORF, though its function is uncertain. The CDR3 runs 16 residues. V lost 3 bases to trimming and J lost 3 bases, with 16 bases between them. In DNA form, the CDR3 reads TGCGCCAGCAGTCACCCGACAGGTCGCAGAACAGATACGCAGTATTTT. Residues: CASSHPTGRRTDTQYF.

This clonotype has at least ten counts. J is TRBJ2-3 and V is TRBV7-3; 9 nucleotides line up with TRBD2. With V trimmed by 1 base and J by 1 base, 6 bases remained unmatched. The CDR3 contains 17 residues. CDR1 and CDR2 from the germline V gene are SGHTA and FQGTGA. The CDR3 sequence is CASSLMAGGWGTDTQYF. The CDR3, as DNA: TGTGCCAGCAGCTTAATGGCGGGAGGGTGGGGCACAGATACGCAGTATTTT.

A few counts support this clonotype. The chain uses TRBV11-2 and TRBJ2-7; D might be TRBD1 or TRBD2, each matching 5 bases. The length of the CDR3 is 13 residues. Germline CDR1 SGHAT, CDR2 FQNNGV. The V and J ends lost 5 bases and 4 bases respectively, with 12 bases between them. CDR3 loop: CASSQGRVYEQYF. The DNA for the CDR3 is TGTGCCAGCAGCCAGGGACGAGTATACGAGCAGTACTTC.

This clonotype was recorded many times. The gene calls are TRBV7-9 and TRBJ2-7, with unresolved D. The V and J ends lost 5 bases and 6 bases respectively, with 11 bases between them. CDR1 and CDR2 from the germline V gene are SEHNR and FQNEAQ (reference sequence). The CDR3 has 12 residues. The CDR3 region has the DNA TGTGCCAGCAGCCCCGGGTCGAGCGAGCAGTACTTC. Translation: CASSPGSSEQYF.

A few counts support this clonotype. The chain links TRBV18 to TRBJ2-2, with D perhaps TRBD1 (5 bases). The V end lost 4 bases, the J end lost 3 bases, and 6 bases lay between the germline ends. Germline CDR1 KGHSH, CDR2 LQKENI. The CDR3 covers 13 residues. CDR3 region: CASSRRDTGELFF. As DNA, the CDR3 is TGTGCCAGCTCACGCAGGGACACCGGGGAGCTGTTTTTT.

This clonotype was seen ten or more times. This chain links TRBV6-5 with TRBJ2-7; 7 bases are shared with TRBD2. V was clipped by 6 bases and J by 4 bases; unmatched bases: 6. The CDR3 consists of 13 residues. Germline assignment: CDR1 MNHEY and CDR2 SVGAGI. The CDR3: CASRNPGGYEQYF. CDR3 DNA sequence: TGTGCCAGCAGAAACCCGGGGGGATACGAGCAGTACTTC.

This clonotype has a handful of counts. This chain links TRBV6-1 with TRBJ2-5; TRBD1 matches 10 bases. From germline, CDR1 is MNHNS and CDR2 SASEGT. CDR3 length: 13 amino acids. With V trimmed by 6 bases and J by 5 bases, 3 bases remained unmatched. The CDR3 nucleotides are TGTGCCAGCAGAGACAGGGGGCGGGAGACCCAGTACTTC. It encodes CASRDRGRETQYF.

This clonotype was picked up many times. The chain employs TRBV7-9 and TRBJ2-6, with no clear D. Trimming took off 4 bases at V and 0 bases at J, with 7 bases between the two ends. Germline CDR1 and CDR2: SEHNR and FQNEAQ (reference sequence). This CDR3 is 15 amino acids long. The CDR3 DNA follows: TGTGCCAGCAGCTCCACTACCTCTGGGGCCAACGTCCTGACTTTC. It specifies CASSSTTSGANVLTF.

This clonotype appeared many times. The chain couples TRBV29-1 to TRBJ2-7; no clear D gene. Deletions cut 1 base from V and 6 bases from J, with 10 bases between. The length of the CDR3 is 12 residues. Germline lookup yields CDR1 SQVTM and CDR2 ANQGSEA. CDR3 nucleotides: TGCAGCGTTGAAGTCAGCGTTGCCGAGCAGTACTTC. It specifies CSVEVSVAEQYF.

This clonotype was seen a handful of times. This chain connects TRBV19 to TRBJ2-1, with 7 nucleotides matching TRBD1. Unmatched junction bases numbered 8, after V lost 9 bases and J lost 6 bases. The CDR3 is 13 amino acids. Germline CDR1 and CDR2: LNHDA and SQIVND (reference sequence). Written as DNA, the CDR3 is TGTGCCAGCAAGACCCGGGACAGCAATGAGCAGTTCTTC. It translates to CASKTRDSNEQFF.

This clonotype was detected many times. The chain is built from TRBV5-4 and TRBJ2-3; 10 bases agree with TRBD2. CDR1 and CDR2 from the germline V gene are SGHNT and YYREEE (reference sequence). V trimming: 5 bases; J trimming: 2 bases; junction bases outside the gene matches: 2. The CDR3 runs to 14 residues. As DNA, the CDR3 is TGTGCCAGCAGAGCGGGGGGGGACACAGATACGCAGTATTTT. Residues: CASRAGGDTDTQYF.